The T cell receptor (beta chain) described here comes from a study of T-cell reconstitution after alpha-beta-depleted transplantation in children. This clonotype was observed a single time. The J segment lost 4 bases and the V segment lost 6 bases, leaving 9 bases of the junction unmatched. This CDR3 spans 15 amino acids. Germline CDR1 SGHAT, CDR2 FQNNGV. Preparation of the TCRbeta library was carried out with unique molecular identifiers. TCRdb re-analysed the PCR reads in MiXCR, keeping a single row per CDR3 protein. This sample carries about 500,000 distinct CDR3 sequences, about 30% of them seen once, and the ten largest clones take 2% to 3%.

This material consisted of PBMCs from the stem cell graft donor, taken from the stem cell graft. The J gene is TRBJ1-3, the V gene TRBV11-2, with 7 bases fitting TRBD1. This TCR was recovered from a human donor who donated a stem cell graft to a child with aplastic anemia. CDR3 DNA: TGTGCCAGCAGAAAGACAGGGAGCCCCGGAAACACCATATATTTT. As protein: CASRKTGSPGNTIYF.